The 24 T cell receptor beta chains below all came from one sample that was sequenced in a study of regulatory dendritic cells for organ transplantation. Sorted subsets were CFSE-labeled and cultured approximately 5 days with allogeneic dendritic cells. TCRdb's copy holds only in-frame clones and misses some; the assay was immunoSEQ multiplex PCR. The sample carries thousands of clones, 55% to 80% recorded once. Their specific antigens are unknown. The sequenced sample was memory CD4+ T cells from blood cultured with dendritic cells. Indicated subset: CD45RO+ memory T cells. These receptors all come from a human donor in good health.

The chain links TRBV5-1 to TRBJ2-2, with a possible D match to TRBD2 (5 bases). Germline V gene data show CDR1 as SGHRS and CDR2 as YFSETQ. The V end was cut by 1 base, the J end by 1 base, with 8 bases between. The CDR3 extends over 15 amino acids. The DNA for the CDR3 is TGCGCCAGCAGCTTGTGGGCGGGGAACACCGGGGAGCTGTTTTTT. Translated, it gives CASSLWAGNTGELFF.

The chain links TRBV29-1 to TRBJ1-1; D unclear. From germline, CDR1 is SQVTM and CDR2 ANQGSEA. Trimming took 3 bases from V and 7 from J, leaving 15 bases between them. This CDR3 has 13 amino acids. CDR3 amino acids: CSVDEGGGLEAFF. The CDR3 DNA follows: TGCAGCGTTGATGAGGGAGGTGGACTTGAAGCTTTCTTT.

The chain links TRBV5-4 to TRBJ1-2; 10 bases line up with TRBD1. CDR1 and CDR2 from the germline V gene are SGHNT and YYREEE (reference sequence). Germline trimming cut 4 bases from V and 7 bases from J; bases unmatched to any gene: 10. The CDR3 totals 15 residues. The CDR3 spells CASSHPTGGVPGYTF. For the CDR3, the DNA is TGTGCCAGCAGCCACCCGACAGGGGGCGTCCCTGGCTACACCTTC.

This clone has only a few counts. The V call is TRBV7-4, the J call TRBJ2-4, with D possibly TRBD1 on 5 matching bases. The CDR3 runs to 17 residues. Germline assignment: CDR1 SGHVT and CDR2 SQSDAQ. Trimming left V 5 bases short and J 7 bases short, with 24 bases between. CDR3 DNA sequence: TGTGCCAGCAGCCAGGGCACGGGTCAAGAAGGGTGGAACATTCAGTACTTC. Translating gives CASSQGTGQEGWNIQYF.

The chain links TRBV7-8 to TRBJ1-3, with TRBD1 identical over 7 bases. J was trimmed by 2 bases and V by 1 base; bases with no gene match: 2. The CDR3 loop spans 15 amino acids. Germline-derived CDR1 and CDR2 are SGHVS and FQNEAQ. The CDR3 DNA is TGTGCCAGCAGCTTAGGGACAGGTCCTGGAAACACCATATATTTT. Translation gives CASSLGTGPGNTIYF.

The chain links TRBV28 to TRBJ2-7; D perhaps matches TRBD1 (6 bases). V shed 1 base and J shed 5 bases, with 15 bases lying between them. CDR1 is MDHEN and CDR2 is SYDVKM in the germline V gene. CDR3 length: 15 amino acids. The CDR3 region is CASSLSVQGNHEQYF. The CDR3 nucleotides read TGTGCCAGCAGTTTATCGGTACAGGGTAACCACGAGCAGTACTTC.

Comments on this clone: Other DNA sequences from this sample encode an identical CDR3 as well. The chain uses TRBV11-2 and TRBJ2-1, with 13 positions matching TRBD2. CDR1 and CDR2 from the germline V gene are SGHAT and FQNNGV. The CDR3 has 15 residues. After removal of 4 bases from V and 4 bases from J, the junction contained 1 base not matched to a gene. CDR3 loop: CASSSGLAGYNEQFF. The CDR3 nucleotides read TGTGCCAGCAGCTCGGGACTAGCGGGGTACAATGAGCAGTTCTTC. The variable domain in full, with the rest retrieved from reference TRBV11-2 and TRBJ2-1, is EAGVAQSPRYKIIEKRQSVAFWCNPISGHATLYWYQQILGQGPKLLIQFQNNGVVDDSQLPKDRFSAERLKGVDSTLKIQPAKLEDSAVYLCASSSGLAGYNEQFFGPGTRLTVL.

CDR3 DNA: TGTGCCAGCAGTGTATCGCGGCCGGAAGGCACCCAGTACTTC. Residues: CASSVSRPEGTQYF. The chain employs TRBV6-5 and TRBJ2-5; D uncertain. V was pared by 5 bases and J by 8 bases, with 18 bases between. This CDR3 is built from 14 residues. The V gene's germline CDR1 is MNHEY and CDR2 SVGAGI.

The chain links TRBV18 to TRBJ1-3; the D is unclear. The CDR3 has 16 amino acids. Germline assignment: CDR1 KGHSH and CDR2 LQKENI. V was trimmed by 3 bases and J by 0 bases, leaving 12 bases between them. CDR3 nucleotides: TGTGCCAGCTCACCGAGCCATAGCGGCTCTGGAAACACCATATATTTT. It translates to CASSPSHSGSGNTIYF.

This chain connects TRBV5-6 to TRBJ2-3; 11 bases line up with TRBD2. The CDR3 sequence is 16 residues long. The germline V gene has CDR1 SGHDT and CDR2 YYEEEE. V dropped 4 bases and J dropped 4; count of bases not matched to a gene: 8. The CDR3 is CASSRIAGGRADTQYF. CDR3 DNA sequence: TGTGCCAGCAGCAGAATAGCGGGGGGGCGGGCAGATACGCAGTATTTT.

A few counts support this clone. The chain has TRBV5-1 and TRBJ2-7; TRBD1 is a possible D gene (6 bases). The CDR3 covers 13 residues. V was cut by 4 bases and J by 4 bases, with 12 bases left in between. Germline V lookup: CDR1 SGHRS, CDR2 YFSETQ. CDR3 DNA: TGCGCCAGCAGCGGGGCAGGGGAATACGAGCAGTACTTC. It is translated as CASSGAGEYEQYF.

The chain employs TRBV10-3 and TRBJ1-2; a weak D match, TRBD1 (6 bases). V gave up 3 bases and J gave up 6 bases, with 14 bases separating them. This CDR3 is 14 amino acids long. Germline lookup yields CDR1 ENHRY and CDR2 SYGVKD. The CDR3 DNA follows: TGTGCCATCAGTGAACGTGGCAGGGGCGATGGCTACACCTTC. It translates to CAISERGRGDGYTF.

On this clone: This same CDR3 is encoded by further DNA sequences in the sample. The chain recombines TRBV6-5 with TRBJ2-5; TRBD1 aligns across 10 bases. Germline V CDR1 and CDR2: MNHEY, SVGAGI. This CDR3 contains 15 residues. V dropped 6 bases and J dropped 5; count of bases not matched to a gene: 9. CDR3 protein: CASSPGTGAGETQYF. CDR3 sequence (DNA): TGTGCCAGCAGCCCCGGGACAGGGGCGGGGGAGACCCAGTACTTC.

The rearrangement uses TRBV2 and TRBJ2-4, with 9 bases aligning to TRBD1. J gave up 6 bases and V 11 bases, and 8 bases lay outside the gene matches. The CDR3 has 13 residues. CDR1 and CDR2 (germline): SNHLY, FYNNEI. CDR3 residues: CAGITDRGNIQYF. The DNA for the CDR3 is TGTGCCGGAATCACGGACAGGGGAAACATTCAGTACTTC.

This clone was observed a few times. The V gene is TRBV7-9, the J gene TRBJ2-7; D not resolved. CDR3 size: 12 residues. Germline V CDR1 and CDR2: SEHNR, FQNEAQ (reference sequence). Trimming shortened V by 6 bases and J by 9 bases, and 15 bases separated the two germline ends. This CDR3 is CASSSRHGVQYF. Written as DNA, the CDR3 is TGTGCCAGCAGTTCGCGCCACGGTGTGCAGTACTTC.

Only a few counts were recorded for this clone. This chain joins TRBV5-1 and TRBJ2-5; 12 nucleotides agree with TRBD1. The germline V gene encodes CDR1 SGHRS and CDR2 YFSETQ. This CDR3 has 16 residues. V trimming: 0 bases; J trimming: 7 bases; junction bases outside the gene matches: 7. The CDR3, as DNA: TGCGCCAGCAGCTTGGACGGGACAGGGGGCGCCGGGACCCAGTACTTC. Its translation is CASSLDGTGGAGTQYF.

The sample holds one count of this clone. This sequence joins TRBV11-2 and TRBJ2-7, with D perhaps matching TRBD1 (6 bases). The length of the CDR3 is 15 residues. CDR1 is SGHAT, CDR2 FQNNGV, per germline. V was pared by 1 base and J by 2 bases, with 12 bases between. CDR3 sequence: CASSLGTQGPYEQYF. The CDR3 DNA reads TGTGCCAGCAGCTTAGGGACCCAGGGGCCCTACGAGCAGTACTTC.

DNA of the CDR3: TGTGCCAGCAGTGACAGGGGCTATGGCTACACCTTC. It yields the protein CASSDRGYGYTF. The chain couples TRBV2 to TRBJ1-2; possibly TRBD1 for D (6 bases). Trimming took off 3 bases at V and 4 bases at J, with 6 bases between the two ends. Germline-derived CDR1 and CDR2 are SNHLY and FYNNEI. The CDR3 runs to 12 residues.

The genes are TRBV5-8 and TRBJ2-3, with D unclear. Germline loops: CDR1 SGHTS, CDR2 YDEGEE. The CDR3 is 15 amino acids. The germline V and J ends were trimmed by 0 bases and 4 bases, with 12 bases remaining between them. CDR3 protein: CASSLAGLFADTQYF. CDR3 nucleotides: TGTGCCAGCAGCTTGGCCGGGTTATTCGCAGATACGCAGTATTTT.

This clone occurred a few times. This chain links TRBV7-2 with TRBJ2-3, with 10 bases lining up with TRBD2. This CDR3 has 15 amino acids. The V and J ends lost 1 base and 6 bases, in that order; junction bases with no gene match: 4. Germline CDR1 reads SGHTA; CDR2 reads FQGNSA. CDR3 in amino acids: CASSLVGTSADTQYF. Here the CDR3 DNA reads TGTGCCAGCAGCTTAGTGGGGACTAGCGCCGATACGCAGTATTTT. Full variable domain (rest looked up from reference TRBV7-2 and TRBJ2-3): GAGVSQSPSNKVTEKGKDVELRCDPISGHTALYWYRQSLGQGLEFLIYFQGNSAPDKSGLPSDRFSAERTGGSVSTLTIQRTQQEDSAVYLCASSLVGTSADTQYFGPGTRLTVL.

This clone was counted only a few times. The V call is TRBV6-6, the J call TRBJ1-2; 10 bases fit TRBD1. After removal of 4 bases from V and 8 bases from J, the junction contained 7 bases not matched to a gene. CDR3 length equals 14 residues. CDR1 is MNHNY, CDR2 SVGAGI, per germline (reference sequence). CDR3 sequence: CASSFLDRGNGYTF. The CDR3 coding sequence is TGTGCCAGCAGTTTCCTGGACAGGGGGAACGGCTACACCTTC.

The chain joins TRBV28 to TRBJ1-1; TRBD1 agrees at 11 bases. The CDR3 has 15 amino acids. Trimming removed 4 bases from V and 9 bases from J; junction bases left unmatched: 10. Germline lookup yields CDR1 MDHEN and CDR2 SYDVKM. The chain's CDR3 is CASSYIRTGGKKAFF. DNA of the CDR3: TGTGCCAGCAGTTATATACGGACAGGGGGCAAGAAAGCTTTCTTT.

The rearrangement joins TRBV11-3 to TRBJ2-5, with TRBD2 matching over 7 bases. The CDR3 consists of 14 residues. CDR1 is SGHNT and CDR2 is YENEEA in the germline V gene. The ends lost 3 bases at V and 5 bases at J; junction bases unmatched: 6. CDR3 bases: TGTGCCAGCAGCTTGGGACTGCGGGGGGAGACCCAGTACTTC. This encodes CASSLGLRGETQYF.

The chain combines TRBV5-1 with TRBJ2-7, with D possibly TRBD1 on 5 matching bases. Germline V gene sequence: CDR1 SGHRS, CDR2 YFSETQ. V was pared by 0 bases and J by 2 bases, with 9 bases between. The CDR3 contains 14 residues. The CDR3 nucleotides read TGCGCCAGCAGCTTGGCCAGCAGGGCCTACGAGCAGTACTTC. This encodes CASSLASRAYEQYF.